The entry below describes one T cell receptor (beta chain). What it binds is unknown. Measured with immunoSEQ multiplex PCR; TCRdb has only the in-frame clones, and not every one. The sample shows roughly 79,000 clones, around 80% of them seen only once. The data were taken from a study of OX40 agonist ivuxolimab in advanced cancers. Study background: Ivuxolimab is an agonistic anti-OX40 (CD134) antibody, and patients were treated with it. At roughly 83% male, the cohort had a mean age of about 60 years, ranging from roughly 20 to 79.

Study-level findings and limits: Researchers did not establish what antigens the expanded peripheral T cells target.

Germline CDR1 is MNHNS and CDR2 is SASEGT. This CDR3 has 12 residues. Germline trimming cut 7 bases from V and 4 bases from J; bases unmatched to any gene: 3. The material was CD4+ or CD8+ T cells sorted from blood, obtained in a trial of the OX40 agonist ivuxolimab. The receptor was derived from an adult with an advanced solid tumor such as melanoma, head and neck, liver or kidney cancer. The chain employs TRBV6-1 and TRBJ1-2; 7 bases are shared with TRBD1. The CDR3 region is CASTGGSYGYTF. DNA for the CDR3: TGTGCCAGCACAGGGGGAAGCTATGGCTACACCTTC.